In this sample, the clone carrying this T cell receptor (beta chain) turned up once. Its antigen remains unknown. At one end, the junction sequence differs from germline, possibly due to a read error. TCR alpha and TCR beta cDNA libraries carrying sample barcodes and UMIs came from 5'RACE with constant-segment primers. TCRdb processed the 5' RACE reads anew with MiXCR; each CDR3 protein has one entry. The sample lists around 370,000 distinct CDR3 sequences; 20% to 25% were seen once. The data belong to a study of T-cell memory formation after mild COVID-19. Study context: TCR clusters were mostly confined to one donor each. Study outcomes and limitations: Several responding clones turned up in pre-infection memory, indicating that cross-reactive memory may have taken part. There was no confirmation that second-wave clones peaking on day 37 were SARS-CoV-2 specific.

CDR3 length equals 15 residues. The germline CDR1 and CDR2 sequences are SGHDT and YYEEEE. The clonotype was recovered from an adult woman who had mild COVID-19 (a few samples of this study predate the infection). Cell type and time point are not known. The chain recombines TRBV5-6 with TRBJ2-4; D gene uncertain. Sequenced: PBMCs or a T cell subset sorted from them (not recorded which). The CDR3: CASSLLLTSKNIQYF. The CDR3 DNA reads as TGTGCCAGCAGCCTTCTCCTCACCTCCAAGAACATTCAGTACTTC.